Below, 30 T cell receptor beta chains from the same sample are listed, as sequenced in a study of T cell changes during pregnancy in multiple sclerosis. Sequenced by immunoSEQ multiplex PCR; TCRdb stores in-frame clones only, minus some. The sample consists of 40,000 or so clones, more than 90% of them appearing once. The specimen comprised peripheral blood, sampled before pregnancy. These TCRs come from a female donor with multiple sclerosis, enrolled in a pregnancy study.

V and J are TRBV6-6 and TRBJ2-6; a possible D gene is TRBD1 (6 bases). The germline V gene has CDR1 MNHNY and CDR2 SVGAGI (reference sequence). V lost 6 bases to trimming and J lost 1 base, with 10 bases between them. There are 15 residues in the CDR3. For the CDR3, the DNA is TGTGCCAGCAGATCCCAGGGGTCTGGGGCCAACGTCCTGACTTTC. Protein: CASRSQGSGANVLTF.

This clone occurred once. The chain has TRBV11-2 and TRBJ2-5; possible D gene TRBD1, 6 bases. In germline, CDR1 is SGHAT, CDR2 FQNNGV. The CDR3 spans 14 residues. V was clipped by 1 base and J by 4 bases, with 10 bases between them. For the CDR3, the DNA is TGTGCCAGCAGCTTAGGGGACACCTTAGAGACCCAGTACTTC. It is translated as CASSLGDTLETQYF.

The rearrangement uses TRBV18 and TRBJ2-3; D not certain. The CDR3 totals 13 residues. V was pared by 3 bases and J by 0 bases, with 4 bases between. CDR1 is KGHSH and CDR2 is LQKENI in the germline V gene. CDR3 region: CASSPPSTDTQYF. DNA of the CDR3: TGTGCCAGCTCACCCCCTAGCACAGATACGCAGTATTTT. The full variable domain, rest sourced from reference TRBV18 and TRBJ2-3, is NAGVMQNPRHLVRRRGQEARLRCSPMKGHSHVYWYRQLPEEGLKFMVYLQKENIIDESGMPKERFSAEFPKEGPSILRIQQVVRGDSAAYFCASSPPSTDTQYFGPGTRLTVL.

The chain carries TRBV7-9 and TRBJ2-7, with D hard to call. This CDR3 comprises 12 residues. Trimming shortened V by 3 bases and J by 3 bases, and 6 bases separated the two germline ends. Germline values: CDR1 SEHNR, CDR2 FQNEAQ (reference sequence). CDR3 sequence reads: CASSFKIYEQYF. The CDR3 DNA reads as TGTGCCAGCAGCTTTAAAATCTACGAGCAGTACTTC. Full variable domain (rest looked up from reference TRBV7-9 and TRBJ2-7): DTGVSQNPRHKITKRGQNVTFRCDPISEHNRLYWYRQTLGQGPEFLTYFQNEAQLEKSRLLSDRFSAERPKGSFSTLEIQRTEQGDSAMYLCASSFKIYEQYFGPGTRLTVT.

The chain carries TRBV4-1 and TRBJ1-2; D is uncertain. The CDR3 has 14 amino acids. Between the trimmed V and J ends, which lost 0 bases and 4 bases, there was a span of 9 bases. Germline-derived CDR1 and CDR2 are MGHRA and YSYEKL. CDR3 sequence reads: CASSQEWRSYGYTF. CDR3 in DNA: TGCGCCAGCAGCCAAGAGTGGAGGAGCTATGGCTACACCTTC.

The chain is built from TRBV4-1 and TRBJ1-4, with TRBD1 as a possible D gene (6 bases). V was clipped by 1 base and J by 8 bases, with 8 bases between them. The CDR3 contains 13 residues. CDR1 MGHRA and CDR2 YSYEKL come from the germline V gene. The CDR3 DNA is TGCGCCAGCAGCCAAGGGGGGCGGGAAAAACTGTTTTTT. It specifies CASSQGGREKLFF.

The gene calls are TRBV5-6 and TRBJ2-4; possibly TRBD1 for D (5 bases). Trimming stripped 4 bases from V and 0 bases from J, with 20 bases between. Germline values: CDR1 SGHDT, CDR2 YYEEEE. The CDR3 spans 18 residues. CDR3 region: CASSPGVPPRGAKNIQYF. CDR3 sequence (DNA): TGTGCCAGCAGCCCTGGGGTCCCACCTAGGGGAGCCAAAAACATTCAGTACTTC.

J is TRBJ2-2 and V is TRBV5-6; TRBD2 matches at 10 bases. CDR1 SGHDT and CDR2 YYEEEE come from the germline V gene. The CDR3 has 16 amino acids. Trimming took 0 bases from V and 6 from J; bases not matched to a gene: 5. CDR3 residues: CASSLDSGRAAGELFF. DNA for the CDR3: TGTGCCAGCAGCTTGGACAGCGGGAGGGCCGCCGGGGAGCTGTTTTTT.

The chain combines TRBV5-1 with TRBJ2-1; 8 nucleotides match TRBD1. V shed 4 bases and J 2 bases; nucleotides not matched to a gene: 8. Germline values: CDR1 SGHRS, CDR2 YFSETQ. CDR3 length: 16 amino acids. CDR3 region: CASSNEQGDPYNEQFF. The DNA of the CDR3 is TGCGCCAGCAGCAACGAACAGGGGGACCCCTACAATGAGCAGTTCTTC.

The gene calls are TRBV30 and TRBJ1-2; weak D call: TRBD1 (5 bases). The CDR3 is made up of 13 amino acids. V was cut by 0 bases and J by 4 bases, with 9 bases left in between. Looked up from germline, CDR1 is GTSNPN and CDR2 is SVGIG (reference sequence). CDR3 amino acids: CAWSVETVYGYTF. DNA of the CDR3: TGTGCCTGGAGTGTTGAGACAGTCTATGGCTACACCTTC.

The chain employs TRBV19 and TRBJ2-2; D not certain. Trimming stripped 1 base from V and 1 base from J, with 13 bases between. Germline V gives CDR1 LNHDA, CDR2 SQIVND (reference sequence). The CDR3 length is 17 residues. CDR3 amino acids: CASSIAARTRNTGELFF. In DNA form, the CDR3 reads TGTGCCAGTAGTATAGCCGCACGTACCAGGAACACCGGGGAGCTGTTTTTT. Full variable domain (missing parts from reference TRBV19 and TRBJ2-2): DGGITQSPKYLFRKEGQNVTLSCEQNLNHDAMYWYRQDPGQGLRLIYYSQIVNDFQKGDIAEGYSVSREKKESFPLTVTSAQKNPTAFYLCASSIAARTRNTGELFFGEGSRLTVL.

CDR3 sequence reads: CASSEAGPDRVQPQHF. DNA for the CDR3: TGTGCCAGCAGTGAAGCGGGACCGGACAGGGTCCAGCCCCAGCATTTT. V is TRBV6-1 and J is TRBJ1-5; 8 positions match TRBD1. The CDR3 length is 16 residues. J gave up 7 bases and V 0 bases, and 8 bases lay outside the gene matches. Germline V lookup: CDR1 MNHNS, CDR2 SASEGT.

The chain uses TRBV19 and TRBJ1-5; 9 nucleotides align to TRBD1. The length of the CDR3 is 15 residues. The V and J ends lost 5 bases and 7 bases, in that order; junction bases with no gene match: 9. The V gene's germline CDR1 is LNHDA and CDR2 SQIVND (reference sequence). The CDR3 protein is CASSFGTGKNQPQHF. As DNA, the CDR3 is TGTGCCAGTAGTTTCGGGACAGGGAAAAACCAGCCCCAGCATTTT.

The rearrangement joins TRBV10-3 to TRBJ2-7; D may be TRBD2 (5 bases). The CDR3 consists of 13 residues. The V gene's germline CDR1 is ENHRY and CDR2 SYGVKD. Deletions cut 4 bases from V and 5 bases from J, with 12 bases between. CDR3 sequence reads: CAISGGPENEQYF. CDR3 DNA sequence: TGTGCCATCAGTGGAGGGCCCGAAAACGAGCAGTACTTC.

The chain joins TRBV4-2 to TRBJ2-5; D possibly corresponds to TRBD2 (6 bases). Trimming shortened V by 2 bases and J by 11 bases, and 18 bases separated the two germline ends. Germline V CDR1 and CDR2: LGHNA, YNFKEQ. CDR3 length: 14 amino acids. CDR3 in amino acids: CASSQNPESGEQYF. CDR3 sequence (DNA): TGTGCCAGCAGCCAAAACCCCGAGTCGGGGGAGCAGTACTTC.

The chain links TRBV28 to TRBJ2-5; D is ambiguous. CDR1 is MDHEN and CDR2 is SYDVKM in the germline V gene. CDR3 length equals 14 residues. V shed 1 base and J shed 1 base, with 7 bases lying between them. Here the CDR3 DNA reads TGTGCCAGCAGTTTATCAATAGCCCAAGAGACCCAGTACTTC. Translated: CASSLSIAQETQYF. Full variable domain (rest looked up from reference TRBV28 and TRBJ2-5): DVKVTQSSRYLVKRTGEKVFLECVQDMDHENMFWYRQDPGLGLRLIYFSYDVKMKEKGDIPEGYSVSREKKERFSLILESASTNQTSMYLCASSLSIAQETQYFGPGTRLLVL.

The chain has TRBV28 and TRBJ1-3, with D perhaps TRBD1 (6 bases). CDR1 and CDR2 (germline): MDHEN, SYDVKM. This CDR3 spans 17 amino acids. The germline V and J ends were trimmed by 5 bases and 0 bases, with 17 bases remaining between them. CDR3 amino acids: CASSNPGDPSSGNTIYF. Here the CDR3 DNA reads TGTGCCAGCAGTAATCCAGGGGACCCAAGCTCTGGAAACACCATATATTTT.

The chain combines TRBV30 with TRBJ2-1; possibly TRBD2 for D (6 bases). CDR3 length: 15 residues. Germline values: CDR1 GTSNPN, CDR2 SVGIG (reference sequence). Trimming cost V 0 bases and J 5 bases, with 14 bases left between them. The CDR3 region has the DNA TGTGCCTGGAGTGTACGGGGGACCCTAAACAATGAGCAGTTCTTC. It encodes CAWSVRGTLNNEQFF.

The chain has TRBV5-4 and TRBJ2-1, with TRBD2 identical over 10 bases. The CDR3 consists of 16 residues. The J segment lost 7 bases and the V segment lost 1 base, leaving 8 bases of the junction unmatched. The germline gives CDR1 SGHNT, CDR2 YYREEE (reference sequence). The CDR3 loop is CASSLKAGGPRNEQFF. The CDR3 bases are TGTGCCAGCAGCTTGAAAGCGGGAGGGCCCCGGAATGAGCAGTTCTTC.

The chain has TRBV4-1 and TRBJ1-5, with 12 nucleotides matching TRBD1. Germline V gene sequence: CDR1 MGHRA, CDR2 YSYEKL. This CDR3 has 17 amino acids. V was clipped by 3 bases and J by 6 bases; unmatched bases: 9. The CDR3 DNA sequence: TGCGCCAGCAGCCAGACCCCCGGGACAGGGGGCCCTCAGCCCCAGCATTTT. It yields the protein CASSQTPGTGGPQPQHF.

The chain employs TRBV19 and TRBJ2-3, with TRBD2 matching over 7 bases. V lost 4 bases and J lost 5; bases outside the gene matches: 0. There are 12 residues in the CDR3. Germline CDR1 is LNHDA and CDR2 is SQIVND (reference sequence). The CDR3 region is CASSRGGDTQYF. The CDR3 DNA is TGTGCCAGTAGTAGGGGGGGAGATACGCAGTATTTT.

This chain uses TRBV5-1 with TRBJ1-2, with D perhaps TRBD1 (5 bases). The CDR3 has 15 residues. V was cut by 5 bases and J by 4 bases, with 18 bases left in between. The germline V gene has CDR1 SGHRS and CDR2 YFSETQ. The CDR3 is CASRRDVEALYGYTF. Written as DNA, the CDR3 is TGCGCCAGCAGGCGGGACGTCGAGGCACTCTATGGCTACACCTTC.

The chain links TRBV5-8 to TRBJ2-7; D is perhaps TRBD2 (6 bases). Trimming took off 0 bases at V and 1 base at J, with 8 bases between the two ends. This CDR3 is built from 14 residues. Per germline, CDR1 SGHTS and CDR2 YDEGEE. The CDR3 nucleotides read TGTGCCAGCAGCTTGGATGCGGGATCCTACGAGCAGTACTTC. This gives the protein CASSLDAGSYEQYF.

The chain employs TRBV29-1 and TRBJ2-3, with TRBD1 identical over 8 bases. Germline V gene sequence: CDR1 SQVTM, CDR2 ANQGSEA. The CDR3 is made up of 14 amino acids. The V gene end was trimmed by 4 bases and the J gene end by 6 bases; junction bases not matched to a gene: 9. The CDR3 loop is CSVAGGPNSDTQYF. DNA of the CDR3: TGCAGCGTTGCAGGGGGCCCCAATAGCGATACGCAGTATTTT.

This clone was seen once. The chain couples TRBV28 to TRBJ2-5; 14 bases are a match to TRBD2. The germline V gene encodes CDR1 MDHEN and CDR2 SYDVKM. V trimming: 4 bases; J trimming: 3 bases; junction bases outside the gene matches: 10. The CDR3 contains 18 residues. This CDR3 is CASSSPGLAGELKETQYF. DNA of the CDR3: TGTGCCAGCAGTTCGCCGGGACTAGCGGGAGAGCTTAAAGAGACCCAGTACTTC.

The rearrangement links TRBV2 to TRBJ1-3, with TRBD1 matching 7 bases. The V and J ends lost 6 bases and 0 bases, in that order; junction bases with no gene match: 5. Looked up from germline, CDR1 is SNHLY and CDR2 is FYNNEI. The CDR3 totals 15 residues. The CDR3 DNA is TGTGCCAGCAGGGACAGGACTATCTCTGGAAACACCATATATTTT. Its translation is CASRDRTISGNTIYF.

The CDR3, as DNA: TGTGCCAGCAGCGGGACAGGGAGGGGTACTGAAGCTTTCTTT. Its translation: CASSGTGRGTEAFF. The chain joins TRBV11-2 to TRBJ1-1, with TRBD1 identical over 9 bases. CDR3 length equals 14 residues. Germline values: CDR1 SGHAT, CDR2 FQNNGV. Trimming took 5 bases from V and 5 from J; bases not matched to a gene: 6.

V is TRBV12-5 and J is TRBJ1-5; no definite D call. Germline CDR1 and CDR2: LGHNT and FRNRAP. The V end was cut by 8 bases, the J end by 5 bases, with 10 bases between. The CDR3 is 12 amino acids. The DNA of the CDR3 is TGTGCTAGTACTAACGGGGATCAGCCCCAGCATTTT. This codes for CASTNGDQPQHF.

The V call is TRBV19, the J call TRBJ2-5; TRBD2 aligns across 7 bases. The CDR3 sequence is 14 residues long. V was clipped by 5 bases and J by 2 bases; unmatched bases: 5. Germline CDR1 reads LNHDA; CDR2 reads SQIVND (reference sequence). CDR3 protein: CASSPGGLQETQYF. The CDR3 bases are TGTGCCAGTAGTCCCGGGGGACTACAAGAGACCCAGTACTTC.

The chain recombines TRBV4-2 with TRBJ1-2, with D possibly being TRBD1 (5 bases). The ends were cut back, 5 bases at V and 7 bases at J, with 17 bases in the middle. CDR3 length equals 14 residues. Germline CDR1 reads LGHNA; CDR2 reads YNFKEQ. The CDR3 here is CASSSPQGSRGYTF. In DNA, the CDR3 is TGTGCCAGCAGCTCCCCCCAGGGATCTCGTGGCTACACCTTC.